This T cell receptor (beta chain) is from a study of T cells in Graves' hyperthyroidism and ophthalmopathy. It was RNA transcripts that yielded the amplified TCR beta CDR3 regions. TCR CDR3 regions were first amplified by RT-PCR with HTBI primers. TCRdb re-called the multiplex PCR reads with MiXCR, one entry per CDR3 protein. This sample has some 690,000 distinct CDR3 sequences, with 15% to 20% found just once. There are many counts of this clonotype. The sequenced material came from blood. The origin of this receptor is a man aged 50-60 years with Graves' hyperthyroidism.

CDR3 DNA sequence: TGTGCCAGCACGGTTCTTGGGACTAGCTCCTACAATGAGCAGTTCTTC. Translation gives CASTVLGTSSYNEQFF. J is TRBJ2-1 and V is TRBV28; 8 positions agree with TRBD2. Per germline, CDR1 MDHEN and CDR2 SYDVKM. The junction had 8 bases not matched to a gene; V was cut back by 7 bases and J by 0 bases. The CDR3 is 16 residues long.